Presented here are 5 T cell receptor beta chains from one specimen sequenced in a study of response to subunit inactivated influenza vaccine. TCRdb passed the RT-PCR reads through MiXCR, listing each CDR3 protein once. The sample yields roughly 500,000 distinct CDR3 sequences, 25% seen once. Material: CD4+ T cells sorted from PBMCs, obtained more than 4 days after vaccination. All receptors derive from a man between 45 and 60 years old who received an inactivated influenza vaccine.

This CDR3 is CSARVLAAFTDTQYF. The CDR3 bases are TGCAGTGCTAGAGTCCTAGCGGCCTTCACAGATACGCAGTATTTT. The J gene is TRBJ2-3, the V gene TRBV20-1; TRBD2 aligns across 7 bases. The CDR3 extends over 15 amino acids. CDR1 DFQATT and CDR2 SNEGSKA come from the germline V gene (reference sequence). J lost 2 bases, V lost 1 base, and 6 bases had no gene match.

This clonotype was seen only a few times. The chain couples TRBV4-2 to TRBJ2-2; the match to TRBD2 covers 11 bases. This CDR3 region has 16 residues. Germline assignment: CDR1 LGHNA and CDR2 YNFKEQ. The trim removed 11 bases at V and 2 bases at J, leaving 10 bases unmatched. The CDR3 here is CASNPTSGDNTGELFF. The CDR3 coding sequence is TGTGCCTCAAATCCGACTAGCGGGGACAACACCGGGGAGCTGTTTTTT.

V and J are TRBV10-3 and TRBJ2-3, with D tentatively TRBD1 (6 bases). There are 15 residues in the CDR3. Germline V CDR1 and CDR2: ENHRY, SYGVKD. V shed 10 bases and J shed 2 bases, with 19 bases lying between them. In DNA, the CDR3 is TGTGCCACCTCCGGCCGGGCAGGGGACACAGATACGCAGTATTTT. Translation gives CATSGRAGDTDTQYF.

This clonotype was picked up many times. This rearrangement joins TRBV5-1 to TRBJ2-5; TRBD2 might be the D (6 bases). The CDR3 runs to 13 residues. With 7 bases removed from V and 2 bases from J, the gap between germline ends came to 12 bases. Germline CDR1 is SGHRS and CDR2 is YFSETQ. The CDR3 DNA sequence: TGCGCCAGCTCCCGGGACTTTCAAGAGACCCAGTACTTC. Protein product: CASSRDFQETQYF. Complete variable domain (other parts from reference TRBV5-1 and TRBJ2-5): KAGVTQTPRYLIKTRGQQVTLSCSPISGHRSVSWYQQTPGQGLQFLFEYFSETQRNKGNFPGRFSGRQFSNSRSEMNVSTLELGDSALYLCASSRDFQETQYFGPGTRLLVL.

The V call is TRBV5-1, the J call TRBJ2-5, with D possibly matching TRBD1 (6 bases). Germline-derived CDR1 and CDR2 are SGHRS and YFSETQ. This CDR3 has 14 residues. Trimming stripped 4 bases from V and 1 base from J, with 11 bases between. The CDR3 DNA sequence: TGCGCCAGCAGCCGACTGGGGGCCCAAGAGACCCAGTACTTC. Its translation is CASSRLGAQETQYF.